This T cell receptor beta chain emerged from a study of blood T cell repertoires in COVID-19 (dated by TCRdb to 2020 to 2021). Notes on the research overall: Samples from collaborators originated in the United States, Italy and Spain and spanned both the acute and convalescent phases of COVID-19. The material from the prospective study consisted of cDNA or gDNA derived from T cells, B-cell-depleted T cells, or PBMCs. The dataset comprised deeply sampled blood TCRbeta repertoires from subjects exposed to, actively infected with, or recovered from COVID-19. The repertoires were released in a freely available public database intended as a resource for research on the immune response to SARS-CoV-2. The samples were drawn from two sources: the first 160 participants of the ongoing ImmuneRACE study, and 1,200 or so subjects contributed by 6 global collaborators. Sample metadata almost always included a de-identified subject ID, COVID-19 status, age in years and sex. Where available, HLA class I and class II types were obtained from metadata supplied by the sample provider rather than from assay-based typing. Overall results and qualifications from the work: Clinical and demographic metadata were provided uncurated, with the amount varying by source and participant.

TCRbeta CDR3 regions were amplified from genomic DNA using the immunoSEQ Assay, a bias-controlled multiplex PCR. The published analysis was carried out like this. Nucleated cell counts per sample were estimated from amplification of reference gene primers within the assay. To quantify the absolute abundance of each unique TCRbeta CDR3 rearrangement, sequence reads were collapsed and filtered. For each sample, productive Simpson clonality was calculated by taking the square root of Simpson's diversity index across productive rearrangements. Entries here come from immuneACCESS through TCRdb and include only in-frame sequences with V and J called. Some clones fail to appear in such tables; in the studies checked, an unresolved V gene covers under half of the shortfall, and the cause of the remainder is unknown. That table supplies the V and J calls and clone size; D and trimming were determined from the DNA. The sample includes roughly 190,000 clones, with more than 85% observed a single time. The ten largest account for approximately 1.1% of the sample.

Based on the germline V gene, the CDR1 and CDR2 sequences are SGHRS and YFSETQ. The CDR3 runs 14 residues from the cysteine to the phenylalanine. The kept DNA is CDR3 alone, 42 bases in frame from the first base. V is reduced by 1 base and J by 4 bases, leaving a spacing of 12 bases between them. Whole blood was collected in K2EDTA tubes by collaborating institutions according to the institutions' own protocols. Collaborator samples were shipped for TCRbeta analysis as frozen whole blood, isolated PBMCs, or DNA extracted from either sample type. Comment on this clone: Its antigen remains undetermined. No base quality information exists; no much larger clone differs at one position.

The source material was peripheral blood. The TCR comes from a man aged 25 to 40 with acute or convalescent COVID-19. The chain is assembled from TRBV5-1 and TRBJ2-7, with a weak D call of TRBD1 (5 bases match). The nucleotides are TGCGCCAGCAGCTTGACGTCCAGGGATTACGAGCAGTACTTC. Its translation is CASSLTSRDYEQYF.